This passage covers 14 T cell receptor beta chains from one sample sequenced in a study of T-cell memory formation after mild COVID-19 (dated by TCRdb to about 2021). Library preparation employed 5' RACE. The sequencer listed for this sample is Illumina NovaSeq 6000. Using fastp at Q25 and MiXCR, TCRdb reprocessed the public reads and kept productive beta chains. CDR3 protein sequences are deduplicated, and each keeps its most common genes and DNA. This sample is represented by some 260,000 distinct CDR3 sequences; around 15% of them were singletons. The top ten clonotypes cover roughly 3.6% of the sample. Sequencing was done on a sample of PBMCs or a T cell subset sorted from them (not recorded which). Receptors were obtained from a man aged 18 to 29 who had mild COVID-19 (a few samples of this study predate the infection). The sample titles of this study are shuffled in the database, so cell type and time point are left out; the donor was told from shared clones.

Only a few counts were recorded for this clonotype. This sequence joins TRBV5-6 and TRBJ2-1; no definite D call. CDR3 length: 14 amino acids. V was cut by 2 bases and J by 5 bases, with 11 bases left in between. Germline V gene sequence: CDR1 SGHDT, CDR2 YYEEEE. The CDR3, as DNA: TGTGCCAGCAGCTTCCCTCGGTATGACAATGAGCAGTTCTTC. Protein sequence: CASSFPRYDNEQFF.

V usage is TRBV18 and J usage is TRBJ2-3, with a possible D match to TRBD2 (6 bases). The length of the CDR3 is 17 residues. Germline loops: CDR1 KGHSH, CDR2 LQKENI. V dropped 2 bases and J dropped 0 bases, with 15 bases sitting between them. This chain's CDR3 is CASSPLELARSTDTQYF. The CDR3 nucleotides read TGTGCCAGCTCACCATTAGAGCTAGCGCGAAGCACAGATACGCAGTATTTT.

The chain couples TRBV7-2 to TRBJ2-3; 7 positions match TRBD2. V lost 4 bases to trimming and J lost 1 base; unmatched junction nucleotides: 5. CDR1 is SGHTA and CDR2 is FQGNSA in the germline V gene. This CDR3 is built from 15 residues. The CDR3 DNA is TGTGCCAGCAGCTCTCCGGGACTACGCACAGATACGCAGTATTTT. It translates to CASSSPGLRTDTQYF.

This clonotype has ten or more counts. This chain joins TRBV4-1 and TRBJ2-5; 7 bases are a match to TRBD1. This CDR3 is 15 amino acids long. CDR1 is MGHRA, CDR2 YSYEKL, per germline. J was trimmed by 5 bases and V by 3 bases; bases with no gene match: 9. The CDR3 coding sequence is TGCGCCAGCAGCCAGTCGGGACAGATAATGGAGACCCAGTACTTC. It encodes CASSQSGQIMETQYF.

The chain is built from TRBV6-2 or TRBV6-3 and TRBJ2-5; 7 bases map to TRBD2. Germline loops: CDR1 MNHEY, CDR2 SVGEGT. The CDR3 length is 14 residues. With 4 bases clipped from V and 3 bases from J, the junction kept 5 bases outside the gene matches. The CDR3 is CASSSLASEETQYF. CDR3 nucleotide sequence: TGTGCCAGCAGTTCACTAGCGTCGGAAGAGACCCAGTACTTC.

The chain recombines TRBV7-2 with TRBJ1-5; 8 bases line up with TRBD1. CDR1 is SGHTA, CDR2 FQGNSA, per germline. This CDR3 has 15 amino acids. Trimming removed 1 base from V and 3 bases from J; junction bases left unmatched: 2. The CDR3 is CASSLGGQANQPQHF. CDR3 bases: TGTGCCAGCAGCTTAGGGGGACAGGCCAATCAGCCCCAGCATTTT.

CDR3 nucleotide sequence: TGTGCCAGCAGCTTAGTCCAGGGTCTGTACGAGCAGTACTTC. Translation: CASSLVQGLYEQYF. This chain joins TRBV11-2 and TRBJ2-7, with D tentatively TRBD1 (5 bases). The V and J ends lost 1 base and 4 bases respectively, with 11 bases between them. The CDR3 is 14 residues long. Per germline, CDR1 SGHAT and CDR2 FQNNGV.

This clonotype was detected a few times. The chain is built from TRBV29-1 and TRBJ2-2; 7 nucleotides line up with TRBD1. Germline trimming cut 6 bases from V and 7 bases from J; bases unmatched to any gene: 14. The CDR3 extends over 15 amino acids. Per the germline V gene, CDR1 is SQVTM and CDR2 is ANQGSEA. The CDR3 sequence is CSVVDRRNARGELFF. CDR3 nucleotides: TGCAGCGTCGTGGACAGGAGAAACGCCCGCGGGGAGCTGTTTTTT.

The rearrangement uses TRBV7-2 and TRBJ2-3, with 8 bases lining up with TRBD2. Per germline, CDR1 SGHTA and CDR2 FQGNSA. The CDR3 is made up of 15 amino acids. J was trimmed by 4 bases and V by 4 bases; bases with no gene match: 7. The CDR3 sequence: CASSSRSGGADTQYF. CDR3 nucleotide sequence: TGTGCCAGCAGCTCGCGGTCCGGGGGGGCAGATACGCAGTATTTT.

This clonotype was recorded at least ten times. The V call is TRBV12-3 or TRBV12-4, the J call TRBJ2-2, with D tentatively TRBD2 (5 bases). The germline V and J ends were trimmed by 3 bases and 0 bases, with 8 bases remaining between them. This CDR3 region has 15 residues. DNA of the CDR3: TGTGCCAGCAGTTTGGGGAGCGCGAACACCGGGGAGCTGTTTTTT. This sequence encodes CASSLGSANTGELFF.

Here the CDR3 reads CASSLVATDTQYF. The CDR3 DNA sequence: TGTGCCAGCAGTTTAGTGGCGACAGATACGCAGTATTTT. This chain joins TRBV12-3 or TRBV12-4 and TRBJ2-3; D unresolved. The length of the CDR3 is 13 residues. Trimming removed 1 base from V and 3 bases from J, with 5 bases in between.

V is TRBV28 and J is TRBJ2-4, with TRBD1 identical over 7 bases. The CDR3 is 14 amino acids. Germline V CDR1 and CDR2: MDHEN, SYDVKM. Trimming took 4 bases from V and 7 from J; bases not matched to a gene: 7. The CDR3 DNA reads as TGTGCCAGCAGTTGGGGACAGAGTAAGAACATTCAGTACTTC. Its translation is CASSWGQSKNIQYF.

This sequence joins TRBV28 and TRBJ2-7, with 9 nucleotides matching TRBD1. The V gene end was trimmed by 7 bases and the J gene end by 6 bases; junction bases not matched to a gene: 10. The CDR3 contains 14 residues. Germline loops: CDR1 MDHEN, CDR2 SYDVKM. This chain's CDR3 is CASTPGQGRTEQYV. The CDR3 DNA reads as TGTGCCAGCACCCCGGGACAGGGACGAACCGAGCAGTACGTC.

The gene calls are TRBV15 and TRBJ1-2; 9 bases agree with TRBD1. V trimming: 4 bases; J trimming: 4 bases; junction bases outside the gene matches: 1. The CDR3 covers 13 residues. Germline assignment: CDR1 LNHNV and CDR2 YYDKDF (reference sequence). The CDR3 reads CATSKDRGYGYTF. The DNA of the CDR3 is TGTGCCACCAGCAAGGACAGGGGCTATGGCTACACCTTC.